This is a list of T cell receptor beta chains from one sample in a study of cytomegalovirus exposure and HLA in healthy donors. Using immunoSEQ multiplex PCR, the repertoire was profiled, and TCRdb retains in-frame clones only, with some absent. The table lists more than 200,000 clones, about 88% of them singletons. The sample comprised PBMCs. All receptors derive from a man aged 18 to 30 in good health and CMV-seropositive. Both conserved end residues are part of each CDR3. Each record gives: V gene, D gene, clone size, J gene, CDR3 protein, CDR3 DNA. D genes are given only for firm matches. A row's size may be missing; if present it is once, few, many or a size class.

>TRBV27|-|-|TRBJ1-2
CASSYDRNYGYTF
TGTGCCAGCAGTTATGACAGGAACTATGGCTACACCTTC
>TRBV28|-|-|TRBJ1-1
CASSLGLVNTEAFF
TGTGCCAGCAGCCTAGGACTCGTGAACACTGAAGCTTTCTTT
>TRBV5-5|-|few|TRBJ1-5
CASSFVPGDNQPQHF
TGTGCCAGCAGCTTCGTTCCAGGGGATAATCAGCCCCAGCATTTT
>TRBV7-9|TRBD2|few|TRBJ2-5
CAAGGQETQYF
TGTGCCGCGGGGGGCCAAGAGACCCAGTACTTC
>TRBV5-1|-|-|TRBJ1-2
CASSLGSGQNNYGYTF
TGCGCCAGCAGCTTGGGTAGTGGACAGAATAACTATGGCTACACCTTC
>TRBV29-1|-|-|TRBJ1-1
CSVALEAEAFF
TGCAGCGTCGCCCTAGAGGCTGAAGCTTTCTTT
>TRBV5-1|TRBD1|-|TRBJ1-2
CASSLEGGGFGYTF
TGCGCCAGCAGCTTGGAAGGGGGCGGATTTGGCTACACCTTC
>TRBV18|-|-|TRBJ2-2
CASSPRRQWNTGELFF
TGTGCCAGCTCACCACGTAGGCAGTGGAACACCGGGGAGCTGTTTTTT
>TRBV6-5|-|-|TRBJ1-2
CASSLDSTNYGYTF
TGTGCCAGCAGTCTCGACAGCACTAACTATGGCTACACCTTC
>TRBV7-9|-|-|TRBJ2-7
CASSAPTGRGTYEQYF
TGTGCCAGCAGCGCACCAACAGGGCGGGGCACCTACGAGCAGTACTTC
>TRBV28|-|-|TRBJ1-2
CASSLPIHGRTGGYTF
TGTGCCAGCAGTTTACCCATTCATGGACGGACGGGAGGCTACACCTTC
>TRBV6-5|-|-|TRBJ2-7
CASSRDRNYEQYF
TGTGCCAGCAGTCGAGACAGAAACTACGAGCAGTACTTC
>TRBV30|TRBD2|-|TRBJ2-5
CAWRQKVAGWQETQYF
TGTGCCTGGAGGCAAAAAGTAGCGGGATGGCAAGAGACCCAGTACTTC
>TRBV18|TRBD1|-|TRBJ1-5
CASSPTQGGQPQHF
TGTGCCAGCTCACCTACACAGGGGGGACAGCCCCAGCATTTT
>TRBV6-1|TRBD1|many|TRBJ1-2
CASSDMGVGGAFGYTF
TGTGCCAGCAGTGACATGGGGGTAGGGGGCGCTTTTGGCTACACCTTC
>TRBV18|-|-|TRBJ1-5
CASSPRMQNQPQHF
TGTGCCAGCTCACCACGAATGCAGAATCAGCCCCAGCATTTT
>TRBV27|-|-|TRBJ2-7
CASSLRTPYEQYF
TGTGCCAGCAGTTTAAGGACACCCTACGAGCAGTACTTC
>TRBV29-1|-|-|TRBJ1-1
CSVEDRQGNTEAFF
TGCAGCGTTGAAGATCGGCAGGGTAACACTGAAGCTTTCTTT
>TRBV5-1|TRBD1|-|TRBJ1-2
CASSLTGTGDYGYTF
TGCGCCAGCAGCTTGACCGGGACAGGGGACTATGGCTACACCTTC
>TRBV27|-|-|TRBJ2-7
CASSFQGSYEQYF
TGTGCCAGCAGTTTCCAGGGATCCTACGAGCAGTACTTC
>TRBV7-9|-|-|TRBJ2-7
CASSLDLSVSYEQYF
TGTGCCAGCAGCTTAGATCTCTCAGTCTCCTACGAGCAGTACTTC
>TRBV7-2|-|-|TRBJ1-5
CASSLSGGEDPQHF
TGTGCCAGCAGCTTAAGCGGCGGCGAGGATCCCCAGCATTTT
>TRBV18|-|-|TRBJ2-3
CASSPKRTSSTDTQYF
TGTGCCAGCTCACCCAAAAGGACCTCTAGCACAGATACGCAGTATTTT
>TRBV28|TRBD2|-|TRBJ2-2
CASRGRLAGAGELFF
TGTGCCAGCCGGGGGAGACTAGCGGGTGCCGGGGAGCTGTTTTTT
>TRBV12-5|-|-|TRBJ1-1
CASGSGAYEAFF
TGTGCTAGTGGTTCCGGGGCCTATGAAGCTTTCTTT
>TRBV25-1|-|-|TRBJ1-5
CASSASSGSNQPQHF
TGTGCCAGCAGTGCCTCCTCGGGGAGCAATCAGCCCCAGCATTTT
>TRBV4-3|TRBD2|once|TRBJ2-1
CASSQDGRAGYNEQFF
TGCGCCAGCAGCCAAGACGGGAGGGCCGGGTACAATGAGCAGTTCTTC
>TRBV7-2|-|-|TRBJ1-1
CASSWLASTEAFF
TGTGCCAGCAGCTGGCTCGCGAGCACTGAAGCTTTCTTT
>TRBV15|-|-|TRBJ1-2
CATSTGPLLTVATNYGYTF
TGTGCCACCAGCACAGGCCCCCTCCTGACAGTCGCTACGAACTATGGCTACACCTTC
>TRBV29-1|TRBD2|-|TRBJ2-7
CSVRLGRAQEQYF
TGCAGCGTTCGTCTCGGGAGGGCTCAAGAGCAGTACTTC
>TRBV5-1|TRBD1|-|TRBJ2-1
CASSLAGNRGGNEQFF
TGCGCCAGCAGCTTGGCCGGGAACAGGGGTGGCAATGAGCAGTTCTTC
>TRBV6-6|TRBD1|-|TRBJ1-5
CASNDPGGRGPQHF
TGTGCCAGCAACGACCCAGGGGGCCGGGGGCCCCAGCATTTT
>TRBV27|TRBD1|-|TRBJ2-2
CASRPGQGFTGELFF
TGTGCCAGCAGGCCGGGACAGGGATTCACCGGGGAGCTGTTTTTT
>TRBV7-2|-|-|TRBJ2-3
CASSLADGSGTDTQYF
TGTGCCAGCAGCTTAGCGGACGGGAGTGGGACAGATACGCAGTATTTT
>TRBV6-4|-|once|TRBJ1-3
CASSAEWGSGNTIYF
TGTGCCAGCAGTGCCGAGTGGGGCTCTGGAAACACCATATATTTT
>TRBV25-1|TRBD1|-|TRBJ1-1
CASSAWTGHNTEAFF
TGTGCCAGCAGCGCGTGGACAGGTCATAACACTGAAGCTTTCTTT
>TRBV6-5|-|-|TRBJ1-3
CASSYTGTQANTIYF
TGTGCCAGCAGTTACACCGGGACCCAAGCGAACACCATATATTTT
>TRBV5-4|-|-|TRBJ1-1
CASSTLQGRGGEAFF
TGTGCCAGCAGCACCCTCCAGGGGCGGGGGGGTGAAGCTTTCTTT
>TRBV6-6|-|-|TRBJ1-1
CASRLEGSGAFF
TGTGCCAGCAGACTAGAGGGCTCCGGAGCTTTCTTT
>TRBV23-1|TRBD1|few|TRBJ2-7
CASSLRQGESYEQYF
TGCGCCAGCAGCCTACGACAGGGGGAATCCTACGAGCAGTACTTC
>TRBV7-9|-|-|TRBJ1-2
CASSRYAAVGYGYTF
TGTGCCAGCAGTCGTTACGCCGCGGTGGGCTATGGCTACACCTTC
>TRBV30|TRBD2|-|TRBJ2-3
CAWSLSGVSTDTQYF
TGTGCCTGGAGTTTAAGCGGGGTTAGCACAGATACGCAGTATTTT